This TCR beta chain was identified in a study of regulatory T cells in long-lasting Graves disease. The time point was: newly diagnosed GD, antithyroid drugs for less than 3 months. Scientists built the TCR library using RNA that was extracted from PBMCs. A volume of approximately 8.4 milliliters of peripheral blood was collected in EDTA tubes. The V end lost 2 bases, the J end lost 5 bases, and 7 bases lay between the germline ends. The germline CDR1 and CDR2 sequences are SGHRS and YFSETQ. This CDR3 is 12 amino acids long. In building TCR beta libraries, iRepertoire HTBI primers were used together with Arm-PCR of CDR3 regions. TCRdb passed the multiplex PCR reads through MiXCR, listing each CDR3 protein once. The sample includes about 430,000 distinct CDR3 sequences, over 12% of them seen just once. This clonotype was counted only a few times. This sample also belongs to another study, concerning T cells in Graves' hyperthyroidism and ophthalmopathy.

The material sequenced was peripheral blood mononuclear cells (PBMCs), taken at new diagnosis, from a patient treated with antithyroid drugs. The TCR comes from a woman aged 40-49 years with Graves disease. The chain joins TRBV5-1 to TRBJ2-5; possibly TRBD1 for D (5 bases). The CDR3 protein is CASSFHRETQYF. In nucleotides, the CDR3 is TGCGCCAGCAGCTTCCACAGGGAGACCCAGTACTTC.